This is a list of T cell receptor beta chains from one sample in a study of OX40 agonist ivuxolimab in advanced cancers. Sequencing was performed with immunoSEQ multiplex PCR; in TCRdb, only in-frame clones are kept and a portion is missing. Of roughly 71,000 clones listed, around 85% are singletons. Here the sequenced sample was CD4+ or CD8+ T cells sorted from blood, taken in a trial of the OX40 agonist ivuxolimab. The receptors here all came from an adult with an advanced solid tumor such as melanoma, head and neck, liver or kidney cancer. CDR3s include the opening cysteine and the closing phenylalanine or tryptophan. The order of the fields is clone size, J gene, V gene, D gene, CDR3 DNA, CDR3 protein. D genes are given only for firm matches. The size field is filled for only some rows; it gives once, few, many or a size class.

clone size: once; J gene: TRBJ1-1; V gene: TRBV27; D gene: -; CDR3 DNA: TGTGCCAGCAGTCTGATTCATTCGAACACTGAAGCTTTCTTT; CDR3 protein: CASSLIHSNTEAFF
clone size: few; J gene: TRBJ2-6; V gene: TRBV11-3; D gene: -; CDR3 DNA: TGTGCCAGCAGCTCCAGGGCCGACGTCCTGACTTTC; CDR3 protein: CASSSRADVLTF
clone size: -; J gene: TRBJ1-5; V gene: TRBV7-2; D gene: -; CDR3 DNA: TGTGCCAGCAGCTATCTGGGAGGGGGCAATCAGCCCCAGCATTTT; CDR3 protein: CASSYLGGGNQPQHF
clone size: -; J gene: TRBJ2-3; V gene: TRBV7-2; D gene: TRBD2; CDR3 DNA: TGTGCCAGCAGCTTTAGCGGGGGGAGCACAGATACGCAGTATTTT; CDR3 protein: CASSFSGGSTDTQYF
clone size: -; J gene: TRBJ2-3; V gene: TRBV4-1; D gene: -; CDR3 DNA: TGCGCCAGCAGCCGCGTACTCGGTAGCGCAGATACGCAGTATTTT; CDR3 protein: CASSRVLGSADTQYF
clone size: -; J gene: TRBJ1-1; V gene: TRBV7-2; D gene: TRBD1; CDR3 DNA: TGTGCCAGCAGCTCAGGACAGGGTTCCCCTAAGAACACTGAAGCTTTCTTT; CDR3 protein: CASSSGQGSPKNTEAFF
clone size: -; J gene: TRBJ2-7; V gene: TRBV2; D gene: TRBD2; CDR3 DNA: TGTGCCAGCAGTGAAGGTGGTGCGGGTCTAGCGGGAGCCGAGCAGTACTTC; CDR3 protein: CASSEGGAGLAGAEQYF
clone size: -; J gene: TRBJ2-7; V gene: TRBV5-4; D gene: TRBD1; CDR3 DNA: TGTGCCAGCAGCTTGGATGGGACAGCCTACGAGCAGTACTTC; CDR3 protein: CASSLDGTAYEQYF
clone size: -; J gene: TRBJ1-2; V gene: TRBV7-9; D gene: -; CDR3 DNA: TGTGCCAGCACCCGTCCGGGGGTGGTGGACTATGGCTACACCTTC; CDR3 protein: CASTRPGVVDYGYTF
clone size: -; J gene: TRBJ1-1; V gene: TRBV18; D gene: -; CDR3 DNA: TGTGCCAGCTCACCACCCTCAGGGGCGACTGAAGCTTTCTTT; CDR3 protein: CASSPPSGATEAFF
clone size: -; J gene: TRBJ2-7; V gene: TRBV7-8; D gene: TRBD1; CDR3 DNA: TGTGCCAGCAGCTTAGCCATGGGACAGGGCGGGTACGAGCAGTACTTC; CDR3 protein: CASSLAMGQGGYEQYF
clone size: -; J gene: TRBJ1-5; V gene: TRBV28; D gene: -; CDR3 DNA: TGTGCCAGCAGTTTATCCCGGGTTTCCAATCACCCCGCCTATCAGCCCCAGCATTTT; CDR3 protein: CASSLSRVSNHPAYQPQHF
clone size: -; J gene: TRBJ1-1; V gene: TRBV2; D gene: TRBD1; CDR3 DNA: TGTGCCAGCAGACTGGACAGGCGACGGGACACTGAAGCTTTCTTT; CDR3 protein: CASRLDRRRDTEAFF
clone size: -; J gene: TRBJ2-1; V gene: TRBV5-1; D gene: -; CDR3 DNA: TGCGCCAGCAGCGTAGTAGCGCGACACAATGAGCAGTTCTTC; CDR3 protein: CASSVVARHNEQFF
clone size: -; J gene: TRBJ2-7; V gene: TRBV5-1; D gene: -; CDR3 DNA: TGCGCCAGCTCCCGGGTGGGAGGCTACGAGCAGTACTTC; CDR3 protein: CASSRVGGYEQYF
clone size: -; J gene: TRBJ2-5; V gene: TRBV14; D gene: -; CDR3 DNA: TGTGCCAGCAGCCAACGAGGGGTGGGGAAAGAGACCCAGTACTTC; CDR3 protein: CASSQRGVGKETQYF
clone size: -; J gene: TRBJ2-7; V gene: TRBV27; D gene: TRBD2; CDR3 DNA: TGTGCCAGCAGTTTCGGGGTAGCGAGCGGGGTCTACGAGCAGTACTTC; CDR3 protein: CASSFGVASGVYEQYF
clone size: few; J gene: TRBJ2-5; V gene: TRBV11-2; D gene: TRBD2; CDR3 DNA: TGTGCCAGCAGCCCCGGACTAGCGGGAGAGACCCAGTACTTC; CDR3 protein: CASSPGLAGETQYF
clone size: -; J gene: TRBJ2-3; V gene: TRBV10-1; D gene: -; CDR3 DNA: TGCGCCAGCAGTGACGGGGTTTATGGCACAGATACGCAGTATTTT; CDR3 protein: CASSDGVYGTDTQYF
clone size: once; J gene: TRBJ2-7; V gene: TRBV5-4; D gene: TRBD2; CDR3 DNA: TGTGCCAGCAGCTTGGGGTTCTCCTCAGTGGGAGGGAACGAGCAGTACTTC; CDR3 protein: CASSLGFSSVGGNEQYF
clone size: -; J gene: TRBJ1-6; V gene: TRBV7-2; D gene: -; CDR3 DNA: TGTGCCAGCAGCTTAGGTCAGGGCCCGGGTTCACCCCTCCACTTT; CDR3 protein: CASSLGQGPGSPLHF
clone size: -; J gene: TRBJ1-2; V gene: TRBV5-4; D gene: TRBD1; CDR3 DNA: TGTGCCAGCAGCCTTGGGACAGGGGGCGTTGGCTATGGCTACACCTTC; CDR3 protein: CASSLGTGGVGYGYTF
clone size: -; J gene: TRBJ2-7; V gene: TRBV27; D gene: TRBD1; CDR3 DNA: TGTGCCAGCAGTATCCGGACAGGCCAGATCTACGAGCAGTACTTC; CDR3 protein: CASSIRTGQIYEQYF
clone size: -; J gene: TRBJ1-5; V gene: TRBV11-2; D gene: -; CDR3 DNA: TGTGCCAGCAGCTTTACCGGCAATCAGCCCCAGCATTTT; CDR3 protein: CASSFTGNQPQHF
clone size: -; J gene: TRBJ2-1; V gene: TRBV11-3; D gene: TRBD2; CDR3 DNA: TGTGCCAGCAGTTTACTAGCGGGAAACTACAATGAGCAGTTCTTC; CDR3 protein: CASSLLAGNYNEQFF
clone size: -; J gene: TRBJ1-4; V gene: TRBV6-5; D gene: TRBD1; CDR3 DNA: TGTGCCAGCAGTTACTCGGGACAGGGAGATGAAAAACTGTTTTTT; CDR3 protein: CASSYSGQGDEKLFF
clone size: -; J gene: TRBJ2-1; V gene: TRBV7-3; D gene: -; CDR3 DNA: TGTGCCAGCAGCCCATCGGCCGGGACCCAAGCCGAGCAGTTCTTC; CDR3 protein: CASSPSAGTQAEQFF
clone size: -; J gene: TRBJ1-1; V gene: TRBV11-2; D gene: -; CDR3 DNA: TGTGCCAGCAGCAGAAGACAGGACGCCGAAGCTTTCTTT; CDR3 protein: CASSRRQDAEAFF
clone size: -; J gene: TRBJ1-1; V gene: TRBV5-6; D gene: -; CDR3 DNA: TGTGCCAGCATTCGTACGGGGTTGAACACTGAAGCTTTCTTT; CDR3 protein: CASIRTGLNTEAFF
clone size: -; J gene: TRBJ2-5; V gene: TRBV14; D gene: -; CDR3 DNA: TGTGCCAGCAGCCAAGGGATCTTCCCGGGGGAGACCCAGTACTTC; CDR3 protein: CASSQGIFPGETQYF
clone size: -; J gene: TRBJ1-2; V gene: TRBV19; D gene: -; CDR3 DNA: TGTGCCAGTAGGGAGGGGTACTATGGCTACACCTTC; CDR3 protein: CASREGYYGYTF
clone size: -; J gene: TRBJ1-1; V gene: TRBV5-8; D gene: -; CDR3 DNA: TGTGCCAGCAGCCGCGGACAGAACACTGAAGCTTTCTTT; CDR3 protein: CASSRGQNTEAFF
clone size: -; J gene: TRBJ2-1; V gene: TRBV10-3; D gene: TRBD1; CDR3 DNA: TGTGCCATCAGTCCAGGGGGAAAAGAGCAGTTCTTC; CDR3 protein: CAISPGGKEQFF
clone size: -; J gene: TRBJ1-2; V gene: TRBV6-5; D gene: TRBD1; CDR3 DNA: TGTGCCAGCAGTTACGATTTATCAGGGGGCTGGGGCTACACCTTC; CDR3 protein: CASSYDLSGGWGYTF
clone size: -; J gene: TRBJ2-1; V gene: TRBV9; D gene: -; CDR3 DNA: TGTGCCAGCAGCGTAGACTTATACAATGAGCAGTTCTTC; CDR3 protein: CASSVDLYNEQFF
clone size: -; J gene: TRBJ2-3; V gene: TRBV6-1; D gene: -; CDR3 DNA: TGTGCCAGCCAACCCCGACTCTCTAGCACAGATACGCAGTATTTT; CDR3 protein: CASQPRLSSTDTQYF
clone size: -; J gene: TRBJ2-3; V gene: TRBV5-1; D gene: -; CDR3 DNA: TGCGCCAGCACCGCGGGGAGAGATACGCAGTATTTT; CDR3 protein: CASTAGRDTQYF
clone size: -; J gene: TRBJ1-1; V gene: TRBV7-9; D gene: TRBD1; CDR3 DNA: TGTGCCAGCAGCCGACCGGGACAGGGCTTGGGGAACACTGAAGCTTTCTTT; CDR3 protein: CASSRPGQGLGNTEAFF
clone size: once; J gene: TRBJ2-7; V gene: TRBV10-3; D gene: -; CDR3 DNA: TGTGCCATCAGTGAGTCGGGAAGCTACGAGCAGTACTTC; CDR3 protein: CAISESGSYEQYF
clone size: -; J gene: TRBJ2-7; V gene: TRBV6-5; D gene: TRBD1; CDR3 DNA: TGTGCCAGCAGTTACGGGACAGGATTTCTCTACGAGCAGTACTTC; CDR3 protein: CASSYGTGFLYEQYF
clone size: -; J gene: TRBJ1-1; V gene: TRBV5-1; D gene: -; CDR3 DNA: TGCGCCAGCAGCTCCGGGACCCAGAACACTGAAGCTTTCTTT; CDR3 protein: CASSSGTQNTEAFF
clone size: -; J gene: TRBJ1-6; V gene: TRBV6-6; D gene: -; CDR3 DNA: TGTGCCAGCACCATCCGGGCCAATAATTCACCCCTCCACTTT; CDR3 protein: CASTIRANNSPLHF
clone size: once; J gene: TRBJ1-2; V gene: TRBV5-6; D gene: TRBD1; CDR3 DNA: TGTGCCAGCAGCTTGGGACAGGGTACGGATGGCTACACCTTC; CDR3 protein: CASSLGQGTDGYTF
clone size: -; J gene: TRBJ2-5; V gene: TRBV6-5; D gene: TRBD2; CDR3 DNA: TGTGCCAGCAGAGGACTAGCGGGAGCGGGCGAGACCCAGTACTTC; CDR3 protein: CASRGLAGAGETQYF
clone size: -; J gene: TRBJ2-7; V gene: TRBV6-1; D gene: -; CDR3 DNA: TGTGCCAGCAGCGACGGAAACTACGAGCAGTACTTC; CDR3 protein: CASSDGNYEQYF
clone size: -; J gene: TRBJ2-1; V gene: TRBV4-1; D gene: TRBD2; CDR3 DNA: TGCGCCACCGGGTTTCGTGCCCTGAGTGGGAGCGGGAGTGTCTATGAGCAGTTCTTC; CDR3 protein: CATGFRALSGSGSVYEQFF
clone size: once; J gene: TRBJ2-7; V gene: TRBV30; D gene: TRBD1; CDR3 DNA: TGTGCCTGGAAAGGACAGGGGGCGAGGTACGAGCAGTACTTC; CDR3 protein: CAWKGQGARYEQYF